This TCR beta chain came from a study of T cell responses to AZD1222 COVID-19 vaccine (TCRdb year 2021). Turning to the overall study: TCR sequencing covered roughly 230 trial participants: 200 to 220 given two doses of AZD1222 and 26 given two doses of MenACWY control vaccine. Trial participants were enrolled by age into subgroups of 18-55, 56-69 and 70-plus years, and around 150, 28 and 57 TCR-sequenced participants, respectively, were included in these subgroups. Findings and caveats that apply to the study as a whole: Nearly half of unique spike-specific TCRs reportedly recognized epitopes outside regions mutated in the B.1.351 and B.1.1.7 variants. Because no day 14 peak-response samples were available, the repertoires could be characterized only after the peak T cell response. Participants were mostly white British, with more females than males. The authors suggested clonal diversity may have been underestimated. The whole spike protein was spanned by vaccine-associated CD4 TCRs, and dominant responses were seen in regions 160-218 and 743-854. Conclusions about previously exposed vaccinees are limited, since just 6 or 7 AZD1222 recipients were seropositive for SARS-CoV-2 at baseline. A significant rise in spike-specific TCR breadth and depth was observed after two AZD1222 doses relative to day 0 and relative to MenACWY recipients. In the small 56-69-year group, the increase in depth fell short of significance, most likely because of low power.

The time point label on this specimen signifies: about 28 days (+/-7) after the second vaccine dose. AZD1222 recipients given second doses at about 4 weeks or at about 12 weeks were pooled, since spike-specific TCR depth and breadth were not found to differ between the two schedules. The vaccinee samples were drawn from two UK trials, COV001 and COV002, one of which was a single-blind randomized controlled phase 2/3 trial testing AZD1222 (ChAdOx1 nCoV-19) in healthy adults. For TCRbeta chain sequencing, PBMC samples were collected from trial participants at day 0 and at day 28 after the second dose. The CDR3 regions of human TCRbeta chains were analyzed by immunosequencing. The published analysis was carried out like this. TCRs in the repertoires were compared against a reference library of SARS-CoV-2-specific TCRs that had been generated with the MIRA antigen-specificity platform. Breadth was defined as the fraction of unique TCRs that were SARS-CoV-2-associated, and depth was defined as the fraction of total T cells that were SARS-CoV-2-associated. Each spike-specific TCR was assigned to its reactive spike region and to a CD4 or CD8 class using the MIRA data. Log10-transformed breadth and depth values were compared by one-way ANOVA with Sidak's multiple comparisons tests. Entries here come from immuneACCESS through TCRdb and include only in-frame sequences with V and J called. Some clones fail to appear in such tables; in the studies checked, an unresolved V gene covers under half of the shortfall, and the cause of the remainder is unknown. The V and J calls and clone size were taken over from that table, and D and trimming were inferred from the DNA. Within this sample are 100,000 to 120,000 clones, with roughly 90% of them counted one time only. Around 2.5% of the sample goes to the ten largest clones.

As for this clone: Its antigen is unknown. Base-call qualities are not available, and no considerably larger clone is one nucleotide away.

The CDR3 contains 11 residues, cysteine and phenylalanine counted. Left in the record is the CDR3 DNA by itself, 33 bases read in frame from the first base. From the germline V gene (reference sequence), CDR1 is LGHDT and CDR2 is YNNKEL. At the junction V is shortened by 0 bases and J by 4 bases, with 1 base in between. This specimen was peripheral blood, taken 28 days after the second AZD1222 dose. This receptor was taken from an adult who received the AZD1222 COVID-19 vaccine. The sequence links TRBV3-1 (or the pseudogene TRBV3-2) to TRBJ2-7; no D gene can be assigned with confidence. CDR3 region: CASSQEYEQYF. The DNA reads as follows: TGTGCCAGCAGCCAAGAATACGAGCAGTACTTC.